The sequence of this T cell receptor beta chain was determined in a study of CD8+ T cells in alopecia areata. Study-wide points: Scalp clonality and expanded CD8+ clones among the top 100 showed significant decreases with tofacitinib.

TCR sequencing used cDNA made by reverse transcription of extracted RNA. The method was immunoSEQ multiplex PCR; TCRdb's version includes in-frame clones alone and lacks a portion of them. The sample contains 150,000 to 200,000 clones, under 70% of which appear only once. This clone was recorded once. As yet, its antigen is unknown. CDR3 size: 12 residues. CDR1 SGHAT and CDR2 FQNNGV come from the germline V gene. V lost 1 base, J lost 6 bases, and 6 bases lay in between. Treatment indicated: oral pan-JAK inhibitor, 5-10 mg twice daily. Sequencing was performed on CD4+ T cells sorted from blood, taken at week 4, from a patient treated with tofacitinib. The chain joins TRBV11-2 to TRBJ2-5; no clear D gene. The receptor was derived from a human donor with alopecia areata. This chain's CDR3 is CASSLGIQTQYF. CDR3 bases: TGTGCCAGCAGCTTAGGGATCCAGACCCAGTACTTC.